This T cell receptor beta chain comes out of a study of blood T cell repertoires in COVID-19. The CDR3 extends over 14 amino acids. Trimming took 7 bases from V and 5 from J; bases not matched to a gene: 9. Germline CDR1 SNHLY, CDR2 FYNNEI. Original handling: The authors estimated nucleated cell counts from reference gene primer amplification. Profiled with immunoSEQ multiplex PCR; TCRdb holds only in-frame clones, not every one. From that table come the V and J calls and clone size; the DNA was used to work out D and trimming. The profile shows more than 450,000 clones, around 87% of them singletons.

The sequence was collected from a woman aged 18-29 years who had recovered from COVID-19. The V call is TRBV2, the J call TRBJ2-7; TRBD2 matches 9 bases. Sequenced input: PBMCs or T cells enriched from blood (not recorded which). CDR3 in DNA: TGTGCCAGCAATCCCCGGACTAGCGATCACGAGCAGTACTTC. Protein sequence: CASNPRTSDHEQYF.